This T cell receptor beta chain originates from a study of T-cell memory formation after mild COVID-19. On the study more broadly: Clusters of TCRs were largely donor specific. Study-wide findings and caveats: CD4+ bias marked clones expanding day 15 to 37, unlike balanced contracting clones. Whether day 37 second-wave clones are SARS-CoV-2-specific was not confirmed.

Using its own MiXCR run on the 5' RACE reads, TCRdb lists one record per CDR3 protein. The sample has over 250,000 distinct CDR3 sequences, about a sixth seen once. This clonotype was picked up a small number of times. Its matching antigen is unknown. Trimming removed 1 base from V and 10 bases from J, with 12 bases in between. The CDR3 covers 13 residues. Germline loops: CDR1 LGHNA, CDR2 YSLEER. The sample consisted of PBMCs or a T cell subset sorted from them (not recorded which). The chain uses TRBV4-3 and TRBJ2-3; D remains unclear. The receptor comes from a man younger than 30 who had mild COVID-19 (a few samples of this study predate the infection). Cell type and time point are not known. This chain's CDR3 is CASSQGVAASQYF. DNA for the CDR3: TGCGCCAGCAGCCAAGGGGTGGCGGCATCGCAGTATTTT.